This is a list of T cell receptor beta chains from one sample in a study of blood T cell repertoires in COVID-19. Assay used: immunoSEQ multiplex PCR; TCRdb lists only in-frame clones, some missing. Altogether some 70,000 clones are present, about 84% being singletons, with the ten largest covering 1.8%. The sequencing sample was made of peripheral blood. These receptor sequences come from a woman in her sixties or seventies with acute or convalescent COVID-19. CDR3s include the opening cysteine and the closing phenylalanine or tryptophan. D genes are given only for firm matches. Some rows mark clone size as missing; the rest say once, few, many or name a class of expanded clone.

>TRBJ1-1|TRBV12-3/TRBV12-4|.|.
TGTGCCAGCAGTCCCCCTATGAACACTGAAGCTTTCTTT
CASSPPMNTEAFF
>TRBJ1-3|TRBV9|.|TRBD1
TGTGCCAGCAGCGCTTGGGACAGGCCGATCTCTGGAAACACCATATATTTT
CASSAWDRPISGNTIYF
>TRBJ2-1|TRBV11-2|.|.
TGTGCCAGCAGCTTATATGATGAGCAGTTCTTC
CASSLYDEQFF
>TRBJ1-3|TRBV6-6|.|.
TGTGCCAGCAGTACCCTGGGGGGGTCTAAAAACACCATATATTTT
CASSTLGGSKNTIYF
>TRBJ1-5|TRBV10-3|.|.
TGTGCCATCAGTGAGCAGGGGAGCAATCAGCCCCAGCATTTT
CAISEQGSNQPQHF
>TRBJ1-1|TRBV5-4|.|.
TGTGCCAGCAGCTTGGACAGCCCACCGGACACTGAAGCTTTCTTT
CASSLDSPPDTEAFF
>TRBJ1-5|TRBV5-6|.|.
TGTGCCAGCAGTTCTAGGCGGGGGTCTCAGCCCCAGCATTTT
CASSSRRGSQPQHF
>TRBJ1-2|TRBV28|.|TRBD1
TGTGCCAGCAGTCTCCGGGACAGGCCTTCTATGGGCTACACCTTC
CASSLRDRPSMGYTF
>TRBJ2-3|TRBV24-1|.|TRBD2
TGTGCCACCAGTGACCGGCGGGGGGTCGGCAGAGATACGCAGTATTTT
CATSDRRGVGRDTQYF
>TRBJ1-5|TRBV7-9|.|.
TGTGCCAGCAGCTTAGCCGGGGAACATCAGCCCCAGCATTTT
CASSLAGEHQPQHF
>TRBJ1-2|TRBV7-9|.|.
TGTGCCAGCAGCTTAGGGACAGTCTATGGCTACACCTTC
CASSLGTVYGYTF
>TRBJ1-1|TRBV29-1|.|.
TGCAGCGTTGGGGGCCAGCAGAACACTGAAGCTTTCTTT
CSVGGQQNTEAFF
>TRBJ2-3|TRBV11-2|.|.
TGTGCCAGCAGCTTCGGGACAGATACGCAGTATTTT
CASSFGTDTQYF
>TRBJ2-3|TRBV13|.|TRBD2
TGTGCCAGCAGCTTCTCCCTAGCGGGGGGAAGGACAGATACGCAGTATTTT
CASSFSLAGGRTDTQYF
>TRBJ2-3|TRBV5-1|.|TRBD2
TGCGCCAGCAGTTATGGGGGGGCAGATACGCAGTATTTT
CASSYGGADTQYF
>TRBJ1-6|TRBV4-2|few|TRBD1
TGTGCCAGCAGCCAAAACCGGGACAGTAATTCACCCCTCCACTTT
CASSQNRDSNSPLHF
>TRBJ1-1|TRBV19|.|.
TGTGCCAGTCGCCTAGGACAGAACACTGAAGCTTTCTTT
CASRLGQNTEAFF
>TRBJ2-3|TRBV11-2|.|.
TGTGCCAGCAGCTTACGACAGGTTCCGCAGTATTTT
CASSLRQVPQYF
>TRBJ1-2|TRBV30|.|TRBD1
TGTGCCTGGGCTGGGACAGGGTTCGATGGCTACACCTTC
CAWAGTGFDGYTF
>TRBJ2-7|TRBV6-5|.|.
TGTGCCAGCAGTTACACCGTAACGGGGGAGCAGTACTTC
CASSYTVTGEQYF
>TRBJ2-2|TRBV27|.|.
TGTGCCAGCCGGGGTGGAGGAAGAAAGGTCGGGGAGCTGTTTTTT
CASRGGGRKVGELFF
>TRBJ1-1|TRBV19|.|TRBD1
TGTGCCAGTAGTATTAGGGGGCTTCGGAACACTGAAGCTTTCTTT
CASSIRGLRNTEAFF
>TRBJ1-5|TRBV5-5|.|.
TGTGCCAGCAGCCCAGTGCCACAGGTCTCGTATCAGCCCCAGCATTTT
CASSPVPQVSYQPQHF
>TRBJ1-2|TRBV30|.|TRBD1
TGTGCCTGGCAGGGACAGCCGGGCTACACCTTC
CAWQGQPGYTF
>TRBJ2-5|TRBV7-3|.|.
TGTGCCAGCAGCCCGTTTCTGTCCGAGACCCAGTACTTC
CASSPFLSETQYF
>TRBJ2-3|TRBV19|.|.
TGTGCCAGTAGTGCCCAGCCGGAGACTCGTAGGTCCACAGATACGCAGTATTTT
CASSAQPETRRSTDTQYF
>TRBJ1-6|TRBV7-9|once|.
TGTGCCAGCAGCTTAGGCTCAGGGGCCTATAATTCACCCCTCCACTTT
CASSLGSGAYNSPLHF
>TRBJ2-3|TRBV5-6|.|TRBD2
TGTGCCAGCAGCTTGGCCTTACTAGCGGGATCAGATACGCAGTATTTT
CASSLALLAGSDTQYF
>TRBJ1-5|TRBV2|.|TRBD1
TGTGCCAGCAACGGACAGGGACTCAATCAGCCCCAGCATTTT
CASNGQGLNQPQHF
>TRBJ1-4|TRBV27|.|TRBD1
TGTGCCAGCAGCAGGCAGGGGGCTGAAAAACTGTTTTTT
CASSRQGAEKLFF
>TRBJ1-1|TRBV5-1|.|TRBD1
TGCGCCAGCAGCCAGGGGGCTGGCACTGAAGCTTTCTTT
CASSQGAGTEAFF
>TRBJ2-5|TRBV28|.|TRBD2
TGTGCCAGCAACCCCCGCGGGGGTCCGGGTAGGGAGACCCAGTACTTC
CASNPRGGPGRETQYF
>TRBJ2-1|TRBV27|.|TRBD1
TGTGCCACTCACCGGGCCTCGGGACAGGGTGGCTACAATGAGCAGTTCTTC
CATHRASGQGGYNEQFF
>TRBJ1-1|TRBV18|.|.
TGTGCCAGCTCACCAAGGACGGGAACTGAAGCTTTCTTT
CASSPRTGTEAFF
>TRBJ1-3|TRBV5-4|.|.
TGTGCCAGCAGCTTGGATTTGACAGATTCTGGAAACACCATATATTTT
CASSLDLTDSGNTIYF
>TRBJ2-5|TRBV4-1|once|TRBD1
TGCGCCAGCAGCCGAGGGACAGGGGAGACCCAGTACTTC
CASSRGTGETQYF
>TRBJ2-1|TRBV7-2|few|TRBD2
TGTGCCAGCAGCTTAGTTTCTCGCCTAGCGGGGTACAATGAGCAGTTCTTC
CASSLVSRLAGYNEQFF
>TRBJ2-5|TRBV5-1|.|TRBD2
TGCGCCAGCAGCCTCTCCGGGACTAGGGACTTCCAGTACTTC
CASSLSGTRDFQYF
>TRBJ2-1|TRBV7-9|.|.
TGTGCCAGCAGCCCGCGGTACAATGAGCAGTTCTTC
CASSPRYNEQFF
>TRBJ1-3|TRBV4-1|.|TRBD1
TGCGCCAGCAGCCAGACAGGGGGCTCTGGAAACACCATATATTTT
CASSQTGGSGNTIYF
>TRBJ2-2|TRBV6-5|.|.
TGTGCCAGCAGTCGAGGGTCCGGGGAGCTGTTTTTT
CASSRGSGELFF
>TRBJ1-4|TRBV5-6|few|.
TGTGCCAGCACCGATGACAGGATTAATGAAAAACTGTTTTTT
CASTDDRINEKLFF